This T cell receptor (beta chain) appears in the sequencing data of a study of blood T cell repertoires in COVID-19. For the study at large: Donors in the United States, Italy and Spain gave samples during acute or convalescent COVID-19. Nucleic acid was either cDNA or gDNA, and it came from T cells, B-cell-depleted T cells, or PBMCs.

Cohort allocation depended upon clinical history that participants reported. Recovered status applied to Cohort 3 donors who had two consecutive negative PCRs. It also applied to those with clearance or with symptom resolution. Measured with immunoSEQ multiplex PCR; TCRdb has only the in-frame clones, and not every one. The table shows roughly 220,000 clones, with 84% occurring only once. The sample comprised PBMCs or T cells enriched from blood (not recorded which). The sequence came from a woman in her thirties or forties who had recovered from COVID-19.

In nucleotides, the CDR3 is TGCAGTGCTAGTTACCGGGTAGACACTGAAGCTTTCTTT. Protein product: CSASYRVDTEAFF. The genes are TRBV20-1 and TRBJ1-1; D not resolved. V was pared by 3 bases and J by 3 bases, with 11 bases between. From germline, CDR1 is DFQATT and CDR2 SNEGSKA (reference sequence). This CDR3 is 13 amino acids long.